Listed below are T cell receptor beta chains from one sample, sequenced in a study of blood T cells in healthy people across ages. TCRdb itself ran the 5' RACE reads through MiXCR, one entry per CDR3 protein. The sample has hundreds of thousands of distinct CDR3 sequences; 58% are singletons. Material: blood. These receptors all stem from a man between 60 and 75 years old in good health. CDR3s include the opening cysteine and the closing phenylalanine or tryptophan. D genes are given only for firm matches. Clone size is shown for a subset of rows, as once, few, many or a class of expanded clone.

cdr3_nt: TGTGCCAGCAGTTTAGTGACCACAGATACGCAGTATTTT
cdr3_aa: CASSLVTTDTQYF
d_call: .
v_call: TRBV12-3/TRBV12-4
j_call: TRBJ2-3
clone_size: .

cdr3_nt: TGTGCCAGCAGCCAGGACGGAAACTATGGCTACACCTTC
cdr3_aa: CASSQDGNYGYTF
d_call: .
v_call: TRBV4-1
j_call: TRBJ1-2
clone_size: many

cdr3_nt: TGTGCCAGCAGCTTAAGGTCTAACACTGAAGCTTTCTTT
cdr3_aa: CASSLRSNTEAFF
d_call: .
v_call: TRBV11-2
j_call: TRBJ1-1
clone_size: .

cdr3_nt: TGTGCCAGCAGTGAAACGAGGGTCATCAGTTACGAGCAGTACTTC
cdr3_aa: CASSETRVISYEQYF
d_call: .
v_call: TRBV6-1
j_call: TRBJ2-7
clone_size: .

cdr3_nt: TGTGCCAGCAGCCAAGTGGGGACAGGGTTGGGCACTGAAGCTTTCTTT
cdr3_aa: CASSQVGTGLGTEAFF
d_call: TRBD1
v_call: TRBV3-1
j_call: TRBJ1-1
clone_size: once

cdr3_nt: TGCGCCAGCAGCTTGGGACAGCTCTCTGGGGCCAACGTCCTGACTTTC
cdr3_aa: CASSLGQLSGANVLTF
d_call: .
v_call: TRBV5-1
j_call: TRBJ2-6
clone_size: .

cdr3_nt: TGTGCCAGCAGCCTGAACAGGAAATCCTACGAGCAGTACTTC
cdr3_aa: CASSLNRKSYEQYF
d_call: .
v_call: TRBV7-2
j_call: TRBJ2-7
clone_size: .

cdr3_nt: TGTGCCAGCAGTTTGCCCCCCAGGGCGGTGAATTCACCCCTCCACTTT
cdr3_aa: CASSLPPRAVNSPLHF
d_call: .
v_call: TRBV28
j_call: TRBJ1-6
clone_size: few

cdr3_nt: TGTGCCATCAGTACCACAGGGGACTTTGGCTACACCTTC
cdr3_aa: CAISTTGDFGYTF
d_call: TRBD1
v_call: TRBV10-3
j_call: TRBJ1-2
clone_size: .

cdr3_nt: TGTGCCAGCAGCCGCCTCCGGGACCCACAAATAGTGAATTCACCCCTCCACTTT
cdr3_aa: CASSRLRDPQIVNSPLHF
d_call: .
v_call: TRBV27
j_call: TRBJ1-6
clone_size: once

cdr3_nt: TGTGCCAGCAGTCTTCCCGGGACATCCAACTATGGCTACACCTTC
cdr3_aa: CASSLPGTSNYGYTF
d_call: .
v_call: TRBV6-1
j_call: TRBJ1-2
clone_size: .

cdr3_nt: TGCAGTGCTAATGGTGGAATAGAGACCCAGTACTTC
cdr3_aa: CSANGGIETQYF
d_call: .
v_call: TRBV20-1
j_call: TRBJ2-5
clone_size: .

cdr3_nt: TGCGCCAGCAGCTTGGTTCCGATAACTAGCGGGGGAGGCGAGACCCAGTACTTC
cdr3_aa: CASSLVPITSGGGETQYF
d_call: TRBD2
v_call: TRBV5-1
j_call: TRBJ2-5
clone_size: .

cdr3_nt: TGTGCCAGCAGCCAAGATAGGCCTGCAACTAATGAAAAACTGTTTTTT
cdr3_aa: CASSQDRPATNEKLFF
d_call: .
v_call: TRBV3-1
j_call: TRBJ1-4
clone_size: many

cdr3_nt: TGTGCCAGCAGTTTGGGCAGGGGGCTTACTGAAGCTTTCTTT
cdr3_aa: CASSLGRGLTEAFF
d_call: TRBD1
v_call: TRBV27
j_call: TRBJ1-1
clone_size: .

cdr3_nt: TGCAGTGCTAGAGATCGAAAGCGGGGGGGCTACGAGCAGTACTTC
cdr3_aa: CSARDRKRGGYEQYF
d_call: TRBD2
v_call: TRBV20-1
j_call: TRBJ2-7
clone_size: .

cdr3_nt: TGCGCCAGCAGCCGCGGGACAGCGTCTTACAATGAGCAGTTCTTC
cdr3_aa: CASSRGTASYNEQFF
d_call: .
v_call: TRBV5-1
j_call: TRBJ2-1
clone_size: .

cdr3_nt: TGTGCCAGCAGCTCGACAGGGGGCGCGGAGACCCAGTACTTC
cdr3_aa: CASSSTGGAETQYF
d_call: TRBD1
v_call: TRBV7-9
j_call: TRBJ2-5
clone_size: few

cdr3_nt: TGTGCCAGCATTAGCGGGGTCGAGCAGTTCTTC
cdr3_aa: CASISGVEQFF
d_call: TRBD2
v_call: TRBV5-4
j_call: TRBJ2-1
clone_size: .

cdr3_nt: TGCGGTGCTAGAGATACGGGAGGAACAGATACGCAGTATTTT
cdr3_aa: CGARDTGGTDTQYF
d_call: TRBD2
v_call: TRBV20-1
j_call: TRBJ2-3
clone_size: .

cdr3_nt: TGCAGCGTTGAAGGTGTGGGGGAGGAGCAGTTCTTC
cdr3_aa: CSVEGVGEEQFF
d_call: .
v_call: TRBV29-1
j_call: TRBJ2-1
clone_size: .

cdr3_nt: TGCAGTGCTAGGCTTCAACCGAACACTGAAGCTTTCTTT
cdr3_aa: CSARLQPNTEAFF
d_call: .
v_call: TRBV20-1
j_call: TRBJ1-1
clone_size: .

cdr3_nt: TGTGCCAGTAAGGGGGCTGAGCAAGAGACCCAGTACTTC
cdr3_aa: CASKGAEQETQYF
d_call: TRBD1
v_call: TRBV11-2
j_call: TRBJ2-5
clone_size: .

cdr3_nt: TGCAGCGTTGCGGGACAGGGAGTGTGGAATGAGCAGTTCTTC
cdr3_aa: CSVAGQGVWNEQFF
d_call: TRBD1
v_call: TRBV29-1
j_call: TRBJ2-1
clone_size: few

cdr3_nt: TGTGCCAGCAGTGTTGAGTTCACGGATACGCAGTATTTT
cdr3_aa: CASSVEFTDTQYF
d_call: .
v_call: TRBV6-4
j_call: TRBJ2-3
clone_size: .

cdr3_nt: TGTGCCAGCTCACCGGGGCCCGGTAGAGATACGCAGTATTTT
cdr3_aa: CASSPGPGRDTQYF
d_call: .
v_call: TRBV18
j_call: TRBJ2-3
clone_size: .

cdr3_nt: TGTGCCAGCAACCTTGGACTAGCGGCAGATACGCAGTATTTT
cdr3_aa: CASNLGLAADTQYF
d_call: TRBD2
v_call: TRBV2
j_call: TRBJ2-3
clone_size: .

cdr3_nt: TGTGCCAGCAGCGCGACACCCGACTACTATGGCTACACCTTC
cdr3_aa: CASSATPDYYGYTF
d_call: .
v_call: TRBV9
j_call: TRBJ1-2
clone_size: .

cdr3_nt: TGTGCCAGCAGTCCCGGGACTAGCGGGAAAGCTAGCACAGATACGCAGTATTTT
cdr3_aa: CASSPGTSGKASTDTQYF
d_call: TRBD2
v_call: TRBV7-9
j_call: TRBJ2-3
clone_size: .

cdr3_nt: TGTGCCAGCAGCCAAGATCCCCCCCCCGCGGAAAAACTGTTTTTT
cdr3_aa: CASSQDPPPAEKLFF
d_call: .
v_call: TRBV3-1
j_call: TRBJ1-4
clone_size: few

cdr3_nt: TGTGCCAGCAGCCCGACGGGGATTCTCCTAGAGACCCAGTACTTC
cdr3_aa: CASSPTGILLETQYF
d_call: .
v_call: TRBV6-2/TRBV6-3
j_call: TRBJ2-5
clone_size: .

cdr3_nt: TGTGCCAGCAGTGAATATGGACAGAACACTGAAGCTTTCTTT
cdr3_aa: CASSEYGQNTEAFF
d_call: .
v_call: TRBV25-1
j_call: TRBJ1-1
clone_size: .

cdr3_nt: TGTGCCAGCAGCTTGGATGGAAGGACAGGTTACACAGATACGCAGTATTTT
cdr3_aa: CASSLDGRTGYTDTQYF
d_call: TRBD1
v_call: TRBV5-5
j_call: TRBJ2-3
clone_size: .

cdr3_nt: TGTGCCAGCAGCCTTAGTGCAGGGGATTATAATTCGCCCCTCCACTTT
cdr3_aa: CASSLSAGDYNSPLHF
d_call: .
v_call: TRBV7-2
j_call: TRBJ1-6
clone_size: few

cdr3_nt: TGTGCCAGCAGCAAAGTAATGGGGGACAGCTTCAGAGAGACCCAGTACTTC
cdr3_aa: CASSKVMGDSFRETQYF
d_call: .
v_call: TRBV21-1
j_call: TRBJ2-5
clone_size: few

cdr3_nt: TGTGCCGGCATTGCGGACAGGGAAAGTGCAACCCAGTACTTC
cdr3_aa: CAGIADRESATQYF
d_call: TRBD1
v_call: TRBV2
j_call: TRBJ2-5
clone_size: once

cdr3_nt: TGTGCCAGCAGTTTAAACGGACGTAACTACGAGCAGTACTTC
cdr3_aa: CASSLNGRNYEQYF
d_call: .
v_call: TRBV12-3/TRBV12-4
j_call: TRBJ2-7
clone_size: once

cdr3_nt: TGTGCCATCAGTGACCGGGACAGCTACGAGCAGTACTTC
cdr3_aa: CAISDRDSYEQYF
d_call: TRBD1
v_call: TRBV10-3
j_call: TRBJ2-7
clone_size: .

cdr3_nt: TGTGCCAGCAGCCCGAATAGGCAAGAGACCCAGTACTTC
cdr3_aa: CASSPNRQETQYF
d_call: .
v_call: TRBV12-3/TRBV12-4
j_call: TRBJ2-5
clone_size: few

cdr3_nt: TGCGCCAGCAGCCAAGAAGACCAGGGTGGAACCGAAAAACTGTTTTTT
cdr3_aa: CASSQEDQGGTEKLFF
d_call: .
v_call: TRBV4-1
j_call: TRBJ1-4
clone_size: once

cdr3_nt: TGTGCCAGCAGCGTAGCTCCAACAGGTACAGATACGCAGTATTTT
cdr3_aa: CASSVAPTGTDTQYF
d_call: .
v_call: TRBV9
j_call: TRBJ2-3
clone_size: .

cdr3_nt: TGCGCCAGCAGCTTGCAGGGTTTCGGCACTGAAGCTTTCTTT
cdr3_aa: CASSLQGFGTEAFF
d_call: .
v_call: TRBV5-1
j_call: TRBJ1-1
clone_size: .

cdr3_nt: TGTGCCAGCAGCCCCGCCGGGGAGCTGTTTTTT
cdr3_aa: CASSPAGELFF
d_call: .
v_call: TRBV7-2
j_call: TRBJ2-2
clone_size: few

cdr3_nt: TGCAGCGTTGTGGGACAGGGGCGGTACGAGCAGTACTTC
cdr3_aa: CSVVGQGRYEQYF
d_call: TRBD1
v_call: TRBV29-1
j_call: TRBJ2-7
clone_size: .

cdr3_nt: TGCAGCGTTGAAGGTCCCCGGGACAGGGGTCCACATATGACCTACAATGAGCAGTTCTTC
cdr3_aa: CSVEGPRDRGPHMTYNEQFF
d_call: TRBD1
v_call: TRBV29-1
j_call: TRBJ2-1
clone_size: few

cdr3_nt: TGTGCCATCCAAGGGGGCAGGAACACCTACGAGCAGTACTTC
cdr3_aa: CAIQGGRNTYEQYF
d_call: TRBD1
v_call: TRBV10-3
j_call: TRBJ2-7
clone_size: .

cdr3_nt: TGTGCCAGCAGCGTTGACCTAGGTGGGAAGACCCAGTACTTC
cdr3_aa: CASSVDLGGKTQYF
d_call: .
v_call: TRBV9
j_call: TRBJ2-5
clone_size: .

cdr3_nt: TGTGCCAGCAGCCAAGTAGGCGACCAGAGGTTCGCAGATACGCAGTATTTT
cdr3_aa: CASSQVGDQRFADTQYF
d_call: .
v_call: TRBV4-2
j_call: TRBJ2-3
clone_size: .

cdr3_nt: TGTGCCAGCAGTCCATTGGGGGGATCTTCGGGTGGCTACACCTTC
cdr3_aa: CASSPLGGSSGGYTF
d_call: .
v_call: TRBV28
j_call: TRBJ1-2
clone_size: .

cdr3_nt: TGTGCCAGCAGGTCGGGGTCAACCTACGAGCAGTACTTC
cdr3_aa: CASRSGSTYEQYF
d_call: .
v_call: TRBV7-2
j_call: TRBJ2-7
clone_size: .

cdr3_nt: TGTGCCAGCAGCTTAGGGGACAGACCTTCACCCCTCCACTTT
cdr3_aa: CASSLGDRPSPLHF
d_call: TRBD1
v_call: TRBV7-9
j_call: TRBJ1-6
clone_size: .

cdr3_nt: TGTGCCAGCAGTGAAGGACAGGGGTTAAACACTGAAGCTTTCTTT
cdr3_aa: CASSEGQGLNTEAFF
d_call: TRBD1
v_call: TRBV2
j_call: TRBJ1-1
clone_size: once

cdr3_nt: TGTGCCAGCAGCCCCCTCGGGGGCAGCTATGGCTACACCTTC
cdr3_aa: CASSPLGGSYGYTF
d_call: .
v_call: TRBV7-9
j_call: TRBJ1-2
clone_size: .